This TCR beta chain was retrieved from a study of cytomegalovirus exposure and HLA in healthy donors. Study-wide background: Drawn from HLA-typed donors, around 85 million unique TCRs were held in an early data release.

The germline V and J ends were trimmed by 9 bases and 1 base, with 8 bases remaining between them. Germline V gene data show CDR1 as MDHEN and CDR2 as SYDVKM. The CDR3 runs to 12 residues. Worth noting for this clone: Its target is not known.

Study outcomes and limitations: Differences between HLA loci emerged in a later analysis of TCR association rates, with DRB1 most and HLA-C fewest.

PCR was performed using 60 Vbeta and 13 Jbeta primers. Profiling relied on immunoSEQ multiplex PCR, and the TCRdb table lists in-frame clones only, not all of them. The repertoire table contains tens of thousands of clones. This sequence was found in a male donor in good health and CMV-seronegative. The chain recombines TRBV28 with TRBJ2-3; D might be TRBD2 (5 bases). Sequencing used PBMCs. The CDR3 sequence is CASRGRTDTQYF. CDR3 nucleotides: TGTGCCAGTAGAGGGCGCACAGATACGCAGTATTTT.